This TCR beta chain comes out of a study of T-cell reconstitution after alpha-beta-depleted transplantation in children. Using unique molecular identifiers, the investigators prepared the TCRbeta library. TCRdb passed the PCR reads through MiXCR, listing each CDR3 protein once. The data contain 450,000 to 500,000 distinct CDR3 sequences, 12% of them singletons. This clonotype was recorded at least ten times. Germline lookup yields CDR1 SGHTA and CDR2 FQGNSA. This CDR3 is built from 11 residues. Deletions cut 5 bases from V and 1 base from J, with 3 bases between. Source: PBMCs from the stem cell graft donor, taken from the stem cell graft. The chain carries TRBV7-2 and TRBJ2-7; D not resolved. The sequence was obtained from a human donor who donated a stem cell graft to a child with combined immunodeficiency. The CDR3 nucleotides are TGTGCCAGCAGCGGTTCCTACGAGCAGTACTTC. Protein sequence: CASSGSYEQYF. The complete variable domain, with remaining parts taken from reference TRBV7-2 and TRBJ2-7, reads GAGVSQSPSNKVTEKGKDVELRCDPISGHTALYWYRQSLGQGLEFLIYFQGNSAPDKSGLPSDRFSAERTGGSVSTLTIQRTQQEDSAVYLCASSGSYEQYFGPGTRLTVT.